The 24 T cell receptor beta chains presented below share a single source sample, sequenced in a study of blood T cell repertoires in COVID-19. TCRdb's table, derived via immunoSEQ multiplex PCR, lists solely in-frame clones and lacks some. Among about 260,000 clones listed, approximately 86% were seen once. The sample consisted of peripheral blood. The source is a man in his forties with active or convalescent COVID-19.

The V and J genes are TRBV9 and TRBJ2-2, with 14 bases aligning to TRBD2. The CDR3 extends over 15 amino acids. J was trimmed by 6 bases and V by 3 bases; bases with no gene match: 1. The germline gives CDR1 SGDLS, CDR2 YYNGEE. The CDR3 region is CASSGTSGRSGELFF. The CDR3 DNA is TGTGCCAGCAGCGGGACTAGCGGGAGGTCCGGGGAGCTGTTTTTT.

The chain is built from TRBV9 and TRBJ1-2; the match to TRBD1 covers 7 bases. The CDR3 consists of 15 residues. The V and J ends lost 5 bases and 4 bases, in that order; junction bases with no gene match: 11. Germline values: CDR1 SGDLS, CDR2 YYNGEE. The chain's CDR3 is CASSPGGILGYGYTF. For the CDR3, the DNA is TGTGCCAGCAGTCCAGGGGGGATCCTTGGCTATGGCTACACCTTC.

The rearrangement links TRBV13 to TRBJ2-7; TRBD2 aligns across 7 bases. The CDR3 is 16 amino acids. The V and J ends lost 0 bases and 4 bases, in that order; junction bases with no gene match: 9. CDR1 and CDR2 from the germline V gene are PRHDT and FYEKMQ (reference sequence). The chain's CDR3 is CASSLGGGTTLYEQYF. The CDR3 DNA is TGTGCCAGCAGCTTAGGCGGGGGGACGACACTTTACGAGCAGTACTTC.

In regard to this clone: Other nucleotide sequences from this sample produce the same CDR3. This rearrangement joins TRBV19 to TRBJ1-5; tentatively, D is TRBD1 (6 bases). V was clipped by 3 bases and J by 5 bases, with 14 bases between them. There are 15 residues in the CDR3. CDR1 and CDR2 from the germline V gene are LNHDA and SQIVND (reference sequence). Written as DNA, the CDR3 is TGTGCCAGTAGTATTTGGGGGGGGGCAGATCAGCCCCAGCATTTT. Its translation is CASSIWGGADQPQHF.

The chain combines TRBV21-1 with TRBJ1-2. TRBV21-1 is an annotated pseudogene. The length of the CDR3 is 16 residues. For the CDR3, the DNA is TGTGCCAGCAACTCACTCAACGGGGGGGCTCACTATGGCTACACCTTC. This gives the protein CASNSLNGGAHYGYTF.

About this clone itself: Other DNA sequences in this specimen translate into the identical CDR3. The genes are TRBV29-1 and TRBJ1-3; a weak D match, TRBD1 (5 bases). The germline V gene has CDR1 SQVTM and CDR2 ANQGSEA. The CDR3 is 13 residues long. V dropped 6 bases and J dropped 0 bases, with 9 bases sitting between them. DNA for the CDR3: TGCAGCGTGCTACAGGACTCTGGAAACACCATATATTTT. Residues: CSVLQDSGNTIYF.

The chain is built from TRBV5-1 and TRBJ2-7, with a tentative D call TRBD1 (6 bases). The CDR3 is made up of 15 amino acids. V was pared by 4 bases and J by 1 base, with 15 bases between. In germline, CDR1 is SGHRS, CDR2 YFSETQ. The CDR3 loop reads CASSASAGASYEQYF. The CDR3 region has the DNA TGCGCCAGCAGCGCATCGGCAGGGGCTTCCTACGAGCAGTACTTC. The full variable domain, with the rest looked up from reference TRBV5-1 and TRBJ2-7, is KAGVTQTPRYLIKTRGQQVTLSCSPISGHRSVSWYQQTPGQGLQFLFEYFSETQRNKGNFPGRFSGRQFSNSRSEMNVSTLELGDSALYLCASSASAGASYEQYFGPGTRLTVT.

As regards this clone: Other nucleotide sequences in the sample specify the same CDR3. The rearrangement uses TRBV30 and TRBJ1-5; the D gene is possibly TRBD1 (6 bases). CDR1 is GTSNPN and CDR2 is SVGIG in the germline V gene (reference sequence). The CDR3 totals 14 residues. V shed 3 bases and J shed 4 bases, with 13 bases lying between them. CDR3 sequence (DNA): TGTGCCTGGAGCGCAGGACAGTTAAATCAGCCCCAGCATTTT. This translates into CAWSAGQLNQPQHF.

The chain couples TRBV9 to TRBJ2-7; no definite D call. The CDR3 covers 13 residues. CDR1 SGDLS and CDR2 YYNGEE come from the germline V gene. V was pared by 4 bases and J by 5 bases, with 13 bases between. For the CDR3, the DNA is TGTGCCAGCAGCCACTCCGAGGTCGACGAGCAGTACTTC. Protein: CASSHSEVDEQYF.

The chain's CDR3 is CASSPGQGRYEQYF. The CDR3 DNA follows: TGTGCCAGCAGCCCGGGACAGGGCCGCTACGAGCAGTACTTC. The chain couples TRBV27 to TRBJ2-7; TRBD1 matches at 9 bases. Trimming removed 6 bases from V and 3 bases from J; junction bases left unmatched: 6. CDR1 and CDR2 (germline): MNHEY, SMNVEV (reference sequence). The CDR3 contains 14 residues.

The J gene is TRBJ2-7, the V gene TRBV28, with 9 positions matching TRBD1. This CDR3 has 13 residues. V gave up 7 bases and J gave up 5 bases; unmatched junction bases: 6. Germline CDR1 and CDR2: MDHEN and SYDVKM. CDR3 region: CASTPRTGDEQYF. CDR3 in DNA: TGTGCCAGCACCCCGCGGACAGGGGACGAGCAGTACTTC.

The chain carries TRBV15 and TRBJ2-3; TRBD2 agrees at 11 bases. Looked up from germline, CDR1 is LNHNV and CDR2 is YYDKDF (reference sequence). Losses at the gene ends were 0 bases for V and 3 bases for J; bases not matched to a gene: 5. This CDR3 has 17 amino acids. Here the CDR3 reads CATSRDWGLAETDTQYF. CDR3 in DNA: TGTGCCACCAGCAGAGATTGGGGACTAGCGGAAACAGATACGCAGTATTTT.

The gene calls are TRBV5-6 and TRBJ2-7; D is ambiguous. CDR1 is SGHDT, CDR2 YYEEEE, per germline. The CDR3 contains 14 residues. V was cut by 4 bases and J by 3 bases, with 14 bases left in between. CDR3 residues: CASSLLPTGYEQYF. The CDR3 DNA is TGTGCCAGCAGCCTCCTCCCCACCGGCTACGAGCAGTACTTC.

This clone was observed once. The CDR3, as DNA: TGTGCCAGCAGAAACAGGCCAACTAATGAAAAACTGTTTTTT. Its translation: CASRNRPTNEKLFF. The chain links TRBV2 to TRBJ1-4; D is perhaps TRBD1 (5 bases). Between the trimmed V and J ends, which lost 6 bases and 0 bases, there was a span of 8 bases. This CDR3 is 14 amino acids long. Germline V gene lookup returns CDR1 SNHLY and CDR2 FYNNEI.

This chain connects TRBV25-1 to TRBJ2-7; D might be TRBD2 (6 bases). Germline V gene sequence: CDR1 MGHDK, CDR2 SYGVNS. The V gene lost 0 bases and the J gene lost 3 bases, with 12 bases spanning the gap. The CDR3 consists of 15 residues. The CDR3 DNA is TGTGCCAGCAGTGAATATAAGCTAGCGAGCTACGAGCAGTACTTC. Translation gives CASSEYKLASYEQYF.

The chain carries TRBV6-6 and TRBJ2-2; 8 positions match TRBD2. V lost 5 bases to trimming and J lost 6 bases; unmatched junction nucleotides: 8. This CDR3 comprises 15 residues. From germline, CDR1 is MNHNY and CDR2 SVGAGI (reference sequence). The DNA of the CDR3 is TGTGCCAGCAGTGACAGCGGGGGTGGCTCCGGGGAGCTGTTTTTT. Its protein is CASSDSGGGSGELFF.

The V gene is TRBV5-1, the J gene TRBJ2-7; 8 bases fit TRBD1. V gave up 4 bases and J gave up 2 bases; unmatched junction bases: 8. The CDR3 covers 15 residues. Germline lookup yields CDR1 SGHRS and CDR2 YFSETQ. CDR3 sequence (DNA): TGCGCCAGCAGCCCGGAGGGGACAGGAGCCTACGAGCAGTACTTC. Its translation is CASSPEGTGAYEQYF.

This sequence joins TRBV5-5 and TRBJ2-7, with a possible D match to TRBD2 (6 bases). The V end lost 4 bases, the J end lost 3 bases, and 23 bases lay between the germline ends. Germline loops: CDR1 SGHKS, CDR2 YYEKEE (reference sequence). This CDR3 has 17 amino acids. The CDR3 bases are TGTGCCAGCAGCAAAACCGCCGGGACTGATTACTTCTACGAGCAGTACTTC. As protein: CASSKTAGTDYFYEQYF.

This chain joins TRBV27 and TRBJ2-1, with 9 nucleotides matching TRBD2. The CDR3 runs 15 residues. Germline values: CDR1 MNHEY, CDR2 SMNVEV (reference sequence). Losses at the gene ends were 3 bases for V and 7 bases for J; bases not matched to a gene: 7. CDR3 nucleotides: TGTGCCAGCAGTTTGAGAGCGGGAGGATGGAATGAGCAGTTCTTC. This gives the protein CASSLRAGGWNEQFF.

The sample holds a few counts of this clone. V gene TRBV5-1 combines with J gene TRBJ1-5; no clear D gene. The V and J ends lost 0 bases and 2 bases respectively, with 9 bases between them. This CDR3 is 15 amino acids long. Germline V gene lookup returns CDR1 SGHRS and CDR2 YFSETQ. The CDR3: CASSLAGEGNQPQHF. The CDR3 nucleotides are TGCGCCAGCAGCTTGGCCGGGGAGGGCAATCAGCCCCAGCATTTT.

The CDR3 region has the DNA TGTGCCAGCAGACAGGGGTCGAATTCACCCCTCCACTTT. As protein: CASRQGSNSPLHF. This rearrangement joins TRBV25-1 to TRBJ1-6; 7 bases line up with TRBD1. The CDR3 totals 13 residues. V shed 6 bases and J 7 bases; nucleotides not matched to a gene: 3. Germline V gene sequence: CDR1 MGHDK, CDR2 SYGVNS.

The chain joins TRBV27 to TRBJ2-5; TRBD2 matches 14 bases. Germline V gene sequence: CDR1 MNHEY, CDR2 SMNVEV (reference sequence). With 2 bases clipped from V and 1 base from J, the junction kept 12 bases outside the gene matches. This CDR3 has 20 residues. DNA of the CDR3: TGTGCCAGCAGTTTACGGGGGACTAGCGGGAGAGAAATAGTCCAAGAGACCCAGTACTTC. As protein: CASSLRGTSGREIVQETQYF.

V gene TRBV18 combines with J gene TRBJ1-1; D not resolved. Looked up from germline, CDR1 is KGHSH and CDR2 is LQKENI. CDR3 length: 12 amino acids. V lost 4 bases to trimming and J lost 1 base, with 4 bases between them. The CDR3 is CASSRANTEAFF. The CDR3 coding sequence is TGTGCCAGCTCACGGGCGAACACTGAAGCTTTCTTT.

CDR3 sequence (DNA): TGCAGCGTTGAAATGTACGGGGATGAAAAACTGTTTTTT. Protein sequence: CSVEMYGDEKLFF. V is TRBV29-1 and J is TRBJ1-4; unclear D gene. The germline V gene encodes CDR1 SQVTM and CDR2 ANQGSEA. The ends were cut back, 2 bases at V and 6 bases at J, with 10 bases in the middle. This CDR3 is built from 13 residues.